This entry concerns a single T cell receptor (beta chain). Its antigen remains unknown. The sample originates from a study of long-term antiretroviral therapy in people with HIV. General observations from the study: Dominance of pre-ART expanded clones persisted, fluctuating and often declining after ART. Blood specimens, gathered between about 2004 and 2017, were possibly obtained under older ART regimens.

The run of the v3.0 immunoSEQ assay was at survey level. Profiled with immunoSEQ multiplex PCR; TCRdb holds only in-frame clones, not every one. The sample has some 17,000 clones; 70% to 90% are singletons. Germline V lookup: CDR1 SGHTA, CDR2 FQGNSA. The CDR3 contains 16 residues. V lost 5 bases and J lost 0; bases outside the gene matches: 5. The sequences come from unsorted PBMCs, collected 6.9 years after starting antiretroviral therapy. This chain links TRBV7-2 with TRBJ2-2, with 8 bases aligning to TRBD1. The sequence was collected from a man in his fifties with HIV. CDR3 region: CASSLQGASNTGELFF. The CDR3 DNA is TGTGCCAGCAGCCTTCAGGGGGCGTCGAACACCGGGGAGCTGTTTTTT.